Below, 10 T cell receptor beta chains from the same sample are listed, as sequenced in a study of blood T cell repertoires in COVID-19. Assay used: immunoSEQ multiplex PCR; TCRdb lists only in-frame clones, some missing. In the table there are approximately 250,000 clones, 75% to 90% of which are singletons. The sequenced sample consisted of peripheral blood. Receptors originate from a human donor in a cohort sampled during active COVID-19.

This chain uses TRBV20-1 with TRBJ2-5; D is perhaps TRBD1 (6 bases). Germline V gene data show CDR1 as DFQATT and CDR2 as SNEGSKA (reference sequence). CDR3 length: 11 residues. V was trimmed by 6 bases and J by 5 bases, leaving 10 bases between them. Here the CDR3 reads CSANRVETQYF. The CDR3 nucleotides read TGCAGTGCCAACAGGGTGGAGACCCAGTACTTC.

The CDR3: CASSPRIKNTEAFF. CDR3 coding DNA: TGTGCCAGCAGCCCGAGGATAAAGAACACTGAAGCTTTCTTT. The gene calls are TRBV3-1 (or the pseudogene TRBV3-2) and TRBJ1-1; D unresolved. The CDR3 is 14 amino acids. Trimming cost V 4 bases and J 1 base, with 10 bases left between them. CDR1 and CDR2 (germline): LGHDT, YNNKEL (reference sequence).

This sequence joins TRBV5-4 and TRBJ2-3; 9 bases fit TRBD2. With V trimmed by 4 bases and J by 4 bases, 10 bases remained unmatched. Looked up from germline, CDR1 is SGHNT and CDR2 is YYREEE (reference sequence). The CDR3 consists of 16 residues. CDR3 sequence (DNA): TGTGCCAGCAGCCTCAAACTAGCGGGTATCTCAGATACGCAGTATTTT. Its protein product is CASSLKLAGISDTQYF.

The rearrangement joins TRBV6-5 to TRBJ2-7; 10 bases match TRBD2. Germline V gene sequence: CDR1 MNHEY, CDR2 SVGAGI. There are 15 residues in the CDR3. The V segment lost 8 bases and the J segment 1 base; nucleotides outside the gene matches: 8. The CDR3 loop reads CASAPTSGISYEQYF. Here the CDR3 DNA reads TGTGCCAGCGCCCCCACTAGCGGGATTTCCTACGAGCAGTACTTC.

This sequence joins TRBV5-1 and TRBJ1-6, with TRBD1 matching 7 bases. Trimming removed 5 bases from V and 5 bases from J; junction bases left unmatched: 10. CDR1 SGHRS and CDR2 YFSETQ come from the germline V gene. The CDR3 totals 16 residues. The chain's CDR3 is CASSPTSGTDNSPLHF. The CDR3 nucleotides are TGCGCCAGCAGTCCGACGTCAGGGACAGATAATTCACCCCTCCACTTT.

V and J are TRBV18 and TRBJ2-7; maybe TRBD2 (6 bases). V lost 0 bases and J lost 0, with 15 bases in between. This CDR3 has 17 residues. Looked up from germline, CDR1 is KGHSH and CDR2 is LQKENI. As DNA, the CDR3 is TGTGCCAGCTCACCACCCTGGGGCGGCGGGGACTCCTACGAGCAGTACTTC. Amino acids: CASSPPWGGGDSYEQYF.

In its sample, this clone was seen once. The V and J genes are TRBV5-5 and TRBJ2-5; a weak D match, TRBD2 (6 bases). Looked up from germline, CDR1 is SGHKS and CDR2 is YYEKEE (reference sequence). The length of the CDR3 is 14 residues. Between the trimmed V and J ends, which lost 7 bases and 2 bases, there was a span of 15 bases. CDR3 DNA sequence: TGTGCCAGCCATTACCGGGAGTCACAAGAGACCCAGTACTTC. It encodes CASHYRESQETQYF.

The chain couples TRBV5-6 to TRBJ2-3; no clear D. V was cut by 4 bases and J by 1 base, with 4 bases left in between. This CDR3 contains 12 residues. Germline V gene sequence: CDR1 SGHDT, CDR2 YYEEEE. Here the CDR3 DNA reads TGTGCCAGCAGCCTCCGCACAGATACGCAGTATTTT. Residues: CASSLRTDTQYF.

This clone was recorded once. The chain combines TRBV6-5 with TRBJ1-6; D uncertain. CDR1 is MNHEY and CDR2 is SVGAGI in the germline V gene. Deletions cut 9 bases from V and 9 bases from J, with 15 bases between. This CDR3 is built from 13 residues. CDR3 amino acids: CASRLLGPSPLHF. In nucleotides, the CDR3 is TGTGCCAGTCGTCTTTTGGGCCCTTCACCCCTCCACTTT.

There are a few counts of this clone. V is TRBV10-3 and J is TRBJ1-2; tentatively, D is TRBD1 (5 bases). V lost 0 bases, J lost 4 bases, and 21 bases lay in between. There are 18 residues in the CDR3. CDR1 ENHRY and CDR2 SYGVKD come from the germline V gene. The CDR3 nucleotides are TGTGCCATCAGTGAGTCGGGGCAGGGCGTGTCGGGTTCCTATGGCTACACCTTC. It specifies CAISESGQGVSGSYGYTF.